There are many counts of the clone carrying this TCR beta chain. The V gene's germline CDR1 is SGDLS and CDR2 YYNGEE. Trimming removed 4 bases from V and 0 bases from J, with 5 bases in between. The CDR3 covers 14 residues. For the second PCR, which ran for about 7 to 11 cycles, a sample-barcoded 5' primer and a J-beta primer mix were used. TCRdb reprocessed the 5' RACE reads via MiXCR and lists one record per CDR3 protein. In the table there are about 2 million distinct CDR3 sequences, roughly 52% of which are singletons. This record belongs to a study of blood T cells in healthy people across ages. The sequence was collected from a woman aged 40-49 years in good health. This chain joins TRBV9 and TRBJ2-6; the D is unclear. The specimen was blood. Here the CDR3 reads CASSQLSGANVLTF. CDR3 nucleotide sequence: TGTGCCAGCAGCCAACTCTCTGGGGCCAACGTCCTGACTTTC.